This T cell receptor beta chain is from a study of blood T cell repertoires in COVID-19. At the level of the study: The United States, Italy and Spain provided the acute and convalescent COVID-19 samples. Sources were T cells, B-cell-depleted T cells, or PBMCs; the material itself was cDNA or gDNA.

How the authors handled the data: Scientists estimated how many nucleated cells there were by amplifying reference gene primers. The protocol was immunoSEQ multiplex PCR, while the TCRdb copy is restricted to in-frame clones and leaves out a portion. D and trimming were read from the DNA, whereas the V and J calls and clone size are those reported in that table. Counted here are over 300,000 clones, 90% occurring once; the ten biggest clones make up 6.5% to 7%. This CDR3 comprises 17 residues. Germline V gene sequence: CDR1 KGHDR, CDR2 SFDVKD. V lost 0 bases and J lost 7; bases outside the gene matches: 7.

The source of this sequence is a man aged 18 to 30 with active or convalescent COVID-19. The chain links TRBV24-1 to TRBJ2-1; 11 positions match TRBD2. Sequencing used peripheral blood. Written as DNA, the CDR3 is TGTGCCACCAGTGATTTGCGGGTGGCTAGCGGGGGGAATGAGCAGTTCTTC. Protein sequence: CATSDLRVASGGNEQFF.